The 10 T cell receptor beta chains given below trace back to one sample, sequenced in a study of T cells expressing NK-cell markers. TCRdb re-called the 5' RACE reads and shows each CDR3 protein once, DNA omitted. The repertoire table contains some 280,000 distinct CDR3 sequences. Sample: blood T cells: a sorted CD56 or NKG2C T cell subset, CD4+ or CD8+ T cells, or bulk PBMC T cells (not recorded which). Receptors originate from a man between 18 and 29 years old in good health.

This chain uses TRBV5-1 with TRBJ2-1; the D gene TCRdb calls, TRBD1, cannot be checked with no DNA. The CDR3 has 17 residues. Germline CDR1 and CDR2: SGHRS and YFSETQ. CDR3: CASSLGGAGLTYNEQFF.

The chain is built from TRBV12-3 or TRBV12-4 and TRBJ2-1; TCRdb outputs TRBD2, but without DNA this stays unchecked. This CDR3 is built from 16 residues. The CDR3 sequence is CASSTLAVISYNEQFF.

This chain joins TRBV5-1 and TRBJ2-7. Germline CDR1 SGHRS, CDR2 YFSETQ. The CDR3 covers 14 residues. The CDR3 loop is CASSFQEKTYEQYF.

V gene TRBV30 combines with J gene TRBJ2-6. The germline V gene has CDR1 GTSNPN and CDR2 SVGIG (reference sequence). The CDR3 has 11 amino acids. The CDR3 loop reads CGYSGANVLTF. Complete variable domain (other parts from reference TRBV30 and TRBJ2-6): SQTIHQWPATLVQPVGSPLSLECTVEGTSNPNLYWYRQAAGRGLQLLFYSVGIGQISSEVPQNLSASRPQDRQFILSSKKLLLSDSGFYLCGYSGANVLTFGAGSRLTVL.

The CDR3 is CASRKSGETQYF. The chain carries TRBV12-3 or TRBV12-4 and TRBJ2-5. The CDR3 extends over 12 amino acids.

The rearrangement links TRBV5-1 to TRBJ1-2; checking the TCRdb D call of TRBD1 is not possible without DNA. Per germline, CDR1 SGHRS and CDR2 YFSETQ. The CDR3 consists of 15 residues. CDR3: CASSEQPLDNYGYTF.

The chain combines TRBV7-2 with TRBJ2-5. The V gene's germline CDR1 is SGHTA and CDR2 FQGNSA. The CDR3 runs 15 residues. The CDR3 sequence is CASSLLGRAMETQYF.

The V and J genes are TRBV11-1 and TRBJ2-1; the D call of TRBD1 rests on TCRdb alone, since no DNA is present to check it. From germline, CDR1 is SGHAT and CDR2 FQDESV (reference sequence). CDR3 length: 14 amino acids. The CDR3 loop reads CASSVPAGHHEQFF.

Here the CDR3 reads CASSLTSEQSTDTQYF. The rearrangement uses TRBV9 and TRBJ2-3; the D call of TRBD2 rests on TCRdb alone, since no DNA is present to check it. The V gene's germline CDR1 is SGDLS and CDR2 YYNGEE. The CDR3 has 16 residues.

The chain combines TRBV7-8 with TRBJ2-1. This CDR3 region has 15 residues. Per germline, CDR1 SGHVS and CDR2 FQNEAQ. CDR3 sequence reads: CASSLWLAENNEQFF.